These 21 T cell receptor beta chains came from one sample sequenced in a study of blood T cells in healthy people across ages. Through a sample-barcoded 5' primer and a J-beta primer mix, a second PCR was run for roughly 6 to 11 cycles. TCRdb ran MiXCR on the 5' RACE reads and lists one entry per CDR3 protein. This sample yields more than 1.4 million distinct CDR3 sequences, of which about 43% are seen a single time; 7.9% belongs to the top ten. Source material: blood. The source of these receptors is a woman aged 18-29 years in good health.

The chain recombines TRBV28 with TRBJ1-2, with D maybe TRBD1 (5 bases). Trimming took 7 bases from V and 4 from J, leaving 16 bases between them. The CDR3 is 14 amino acids. Germline V lookup: CDR1 MDHEN, CDR2 SYDVKM. The CDR3 DNA is TGTGCCAGCACCTGGGGGGGGTCAAGCTATGGCTACACCTTC. Its protein is CASTWGGSSYGYTF.

This clonotype was seen a handful of times. The chain carries TRBV10-1 and TRBJ2-5, with D possibly being TRBD2 (5 bases). The CDR3 consists of 14 residues. Trimming took 2 bases from V and 5 from J, leaving 12 bases between them. Per the germline V gene, CDR1 is WNHNN and CDR2 is SYGVQD (reference sequence). CDR3 region: CASSELANRETQYF. Written as DNA, the CDR3 is TGCGCCAGCAGTGAGCTAGCTAACCGGGAGACCCAGTACTTC.

This chain joins TRBV6-5 and TRBJ2-4; unclear D gene. The tail of the sequence fits TRBJ2-7 better, so the J call may be wrong. Germline V CDR1 and CDR2: MNHEY, SVGAGI. The CDR3 extends over 14 amino acids. CDR3 in DNA: TGTGCCAGCAGTTACTTCGGGCGTCACTACGAGCAGTACTTC. Translating gives CASSYFGRHYEQYF.

This clonotype was observed a handful of times. This sequence joins TRBV28 and TRBJ2-7, with D tentatively TRBD1 or TRBD2 (5 bases each). This CDR3 region has 15 residues. Germline V gives CDR1 MDHEN, CDR2 SYDVKM. Trimming removed 7 bases from V and 0 bases from J, with 16 bases in between. In nucleotides, the CDR3 is TGTGCCAGCAACACCGGGACGGATGACTCCTACGAGCAGTACTTC. Protein sequence: CASNTGTDDSYEQYF. Variable domain in full (rest from reference TRBV28 and TRBJ2-7): DVKVTQSSRYLVKRTGEKVFLECVQDMDHENMFWYRQDPGLGLRLIYFSYDVKMKEKGDIPEGYSVSREKKERFSLILESASTNQTSMYLCASNTGTDDSYEQYFGPGTRLTVT.

This clonotype has just a few counts. The chain employs TRBV10-3 and TRBJ2-5; TRBD2 matches at 13 bases. There are 17 residues in the CDR3. Germline CDR1 ENHRY, CDR2 SYGVKD. V was clipped by 8 bases and J by 11 bases; unmatched bases: 20. CDR3 DNA: TGTGCCATCGGAACATCCGCCGGGACTAGCGGGGTTAATGAGCAGTACTTC. This gives the protein CAIGTSAGTSGVNEQYF.

This rearrangement joins TRBV3-1 to TRBJ2-7; D is perhaps TRBD1 (5 bases). Germline CDR1 is LGHDT and CDR2 is YNNKEL (reference sequence). V lost 0 bases and J lost 8, with 11 bases in between. The CDR3 has 13 amino acids. CDR3 nucleotides: TGTGCCAGCAGCCAAGATAGCAGGGCCAAGCAGTACTTC. It encodes CASSQDSRAKQYF.

The chain has TRBV12-3 or TRBV12-4 and TRBJ1-1; D is undetermined. The V gene lost 6 bases and the J gene lost 7 bases, with 6 bases spanning the gap. The CDR3 contains 10 residues. In nucleotides, the CDR3 is TGTGCCAGCAGACGTAATGAAGCTTTCTTT. Translated: CASRRNEAFF.

This clonotype was detected a few times. CDR3 protein: CASSLVTGGNQPQHF. DNA of the CDR3: TGTGCCAGCAGCTTGGTGACAGGGGGCAATCAGCCCCAGCATTTT. V and J are TRBV7-9 and TRBJ1-5; 8 nucleotides match TRBD1. Germline V gene data show CDR1 as SEHNR and CDR2 as FQNEAQ (reference sequence). V lost 3 bases to trimming and J lost 2 bases; unmatched junction nucleotides: 3. There are 15 residues in the CDR3.

V and J are TRBV5-1 and TRBJ2-7; 7 positions match TRBD1. The V gene's germline CDR1 is SGHRS and CDR2 YFSETQ. With V trimmed by 2 bases and J by 7 bases, 9 bases remained unmatched. The CDR3 has 14 amino acids. This CDR3 is CASSLKGGYDEQYF. The CDR3 coding sequence is TGCGCCAGCAGCTTAAAAGGGGGCTACGATGAGCAGTACTTC.

This clonotype was counted a few times. The chain uses TRBV20-1 and TRBJ2-1; the D call may be TRBD1 or TRBD2 (6 bases each). Germline CDR1 reads DFQATT; CDR2 reads SNEGSKA (reference sequence). Deletions cut 3 bases from V and 4 bases from J, with 28 bases between. The CDR3 loop spans 19 amino acids. The CDR3 sequence: CSASSPRLGTKIPYNEQFF. Written as DNA, the CDR3 is TGCAGTGCTAGTTCCCCGCGACTAGGGACAAAAATTCCTTACAATGAGCAGTTCTTC.

Written as DNA, the CDR3 is TGCAGTGCTAGAGGCCCCTCGGGACTAGCGGGGGGGAGTAATGAGCAGTTCTTC. Translating gives CSARGPSGLAGGSNEQFF. The chain employs TRBV20-1 and TRBJ2-1; TRBD2 aligns across 16 bases. Germline values: CDR1 DFQATT, CDR2 SNEGSKA (reference sequence). Unmatched junction bases numbered 10, after V lost 1 base and J lost 7 bases. The CDR3 runs to 18 residues.

This clonotype appeared a few times. The rearrangement links TRBV12-3 or TRBV12-4 to TRBJ2-1; 9 bases match TRBD2. This CDR3 contains 15 residues. J was trimmed by 4 bases and V by 6 bases; bases with no gene match: 7. In DNA, the CDR3 is TGTGCCAGCAGACGCGCGGGGGGGCGTTACAATGAGCAGTTCTTC. Translating it yields CASRRAGGRYNEQFF.

V gene TRBV30 combines with J gene TRBJ2-2, with D unresolved. Germline CDR1 is GTSNPN and CDR2 is SVGIG (reference sequence). V shed 3 bases and J shed 4 bases, with 6 bases lying between them. CDR3 length equals 12 residues. This CDR3 reads CAWSRLTGELFF. CDR3 DNA sequence: TGTGCCTGGAGCCGCCTCACCGGGGAGCTGTTTTTT.

This clonotype was seen only a few times. The chain is built from TRBV24-1 and TRBJ2-1, with D hard to call. The CDR3 is 13 amino acids. Looked up from germline, CDR1 is KGHDR and CDR2 is SFDVKD. V lost 6 bases to trimming and J lost 5 bases, with 10 bases between them. The CDR3 bases are TGTGCCACCAGTACGGGCCCTAACAATGAGCAGTTCTTC. Translated, it gives CATSTGPNNEQFF.

The V and J genes are TRBV3-1 and TRBJ2-5; TRBD1 matches 8 bases. CDR1 and CDR2 from the germline V gene are LGHDT and YNNKEL (reference sequence). V lost 0 bases and J lost 5; bases outside the gene matches: 5. CDR3 length equals 15 residues. The CDR3 DNA follows: TGTGCCAGCAGCCAAGATCAAAACAGGGGGGAGACCCAGTACTTC. Translated, it gives CASSQDQNRGETQYF.

This chain connects TRBV10-3 to TRBJ1-1; D uncertain. The CDR3 consists of 13 residues. Germline-derived CDR1 and CDR2 are ENHRY and SYGVKD. Trimming removed 8 bases at V and 0 bases at J, with 10 bases between. The CDR3 here is CAIGSGLNTEAFF. CDR3 nucleotide sequence: TGTGCCATCGGTTCCGGACTGAACACTGAAGCTTTCTTT.

This clonotype has only one observation. Relative to the germline gene, one junction end is altered; a read error may explain this. The V gene is TRBV15, the J gene TRBJ1-2; the match to TRBD1 covers 11 bases. CDR1 and CDR2 from the germline V gene are LNHNV and YYDKDF (reference sequence). The CDR3 extends over 18 amino acids. CDR3 protein: CATSRDIRTGGSGYGHTF. As DNA, the CDR3 is TGTGCCACCAGCAGAGATATACGGACAGGGGGCTCGGGCTATGGCCACACCTTC.

Comments on this clonotype: Germline is not matched at one junction end, which may reflect a read error. V is TRBV7-7 and J is TRBJ2-1; possible D gene TRBD2, 6 bases. The germline V gene has CDR1 SSHAT and CDR2 FNYEAQ (reference sequence). This CDR3 has 14 amino acids. The CDR3 region has the DNA TGTGCTAGCAGCCCCCGGGACTCTTACGGTGAGCAGTTCTTC. It encodes CASSPRDSYGEQFF.

The gene calls are TRBV7-2 and TRBJ1-2, with D hard to call. CDR1 is SGHTA, CDR2 FQGNSA, per germline. This CDR3 is 14 amino acids long. Trimming removed 0 bases from V and 6 bases from J, with 11 bases in between. CDR3 nucleotides: TGTGCCAGCAGCTTAGCCCGGCCAGATAATGGCTACACCTTC. This encodes CASSLARPDNGYTF.

The chain recombines TRBV6-5 with TRBJ2-1; unclear D gene. Germline V gives CDR1 MNHEY, CDR2 SVGAGI. Trimming took 4 bases from V and 6 from J, leaving 10 bases between them. CDR3 size: 13 residues. This CDR3 reads CASSSDYSNEQFF. The CDR3 bases are TGTGCCAGCAGTTCTGATTATAGCAATGAGCAGTTCTTC.

This sequence joins TRBV3-1 and TRBJ2-7; D is uncertain. CDR1 and CDR2 (germline): LGHDT, YNNKEL (reference sequence). With 1 base removed from V and 0 bases from J, the gap between germline ends came to 13 bases. CDR3 length: 16 amino acids. For the CDR3, the DNA is TGTGCCAGCAGCCAAGGGCAGTTTATCATCTCCTACGAGCAGTACTTC. Its protein is CASSQGQFIISYEQYF.